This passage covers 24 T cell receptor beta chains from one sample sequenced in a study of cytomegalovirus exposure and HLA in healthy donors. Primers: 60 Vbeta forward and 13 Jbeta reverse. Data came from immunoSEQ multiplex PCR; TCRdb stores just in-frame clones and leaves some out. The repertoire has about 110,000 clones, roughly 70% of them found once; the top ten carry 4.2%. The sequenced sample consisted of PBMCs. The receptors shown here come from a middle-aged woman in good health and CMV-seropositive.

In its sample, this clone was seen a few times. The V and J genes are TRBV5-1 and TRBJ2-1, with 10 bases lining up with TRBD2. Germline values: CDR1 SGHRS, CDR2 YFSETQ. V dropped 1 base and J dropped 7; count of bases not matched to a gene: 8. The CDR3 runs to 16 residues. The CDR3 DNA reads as TGCGCCAGCAGCTTGCCCAGCGGGGGGGCCGGGAATGAGCAGTTCTTC. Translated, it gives CASSLPSGGAGNEQFF. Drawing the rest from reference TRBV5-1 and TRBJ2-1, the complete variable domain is KAGVTQTPRYLIKTRGQQVTLSCSPISGHRSVSWYQQTPGQGLQFLFEYFSETQRNKGNFPGRFSGRQFSNSRSEMNVSTLELGDSALYLCASSLPSGGAGNEQFFGPGTRLTVL.

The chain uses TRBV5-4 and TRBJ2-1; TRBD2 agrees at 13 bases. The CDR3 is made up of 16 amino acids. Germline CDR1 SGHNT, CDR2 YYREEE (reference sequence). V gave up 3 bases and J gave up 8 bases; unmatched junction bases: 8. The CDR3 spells CASSSRTSGSVDEQFF. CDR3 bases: TGTGCCAGCAGCTCTAGGACTAGCGGGAGTGTAGATGAGCAGTTCTTC.

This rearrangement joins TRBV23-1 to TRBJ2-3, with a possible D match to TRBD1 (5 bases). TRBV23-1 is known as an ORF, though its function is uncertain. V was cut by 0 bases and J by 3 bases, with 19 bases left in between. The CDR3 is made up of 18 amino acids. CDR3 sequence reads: CASSQSDGAPCKTDTQYF. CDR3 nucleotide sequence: TGCGCCAGCAGTCAATCTGATGGGGCGCCGTGTAAGACAGATACGCAGTATTTT.

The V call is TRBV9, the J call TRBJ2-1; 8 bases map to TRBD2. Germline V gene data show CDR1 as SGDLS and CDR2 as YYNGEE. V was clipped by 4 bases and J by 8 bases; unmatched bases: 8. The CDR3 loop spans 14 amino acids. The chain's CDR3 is CASSSGGGSDEQFF. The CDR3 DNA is TGTGCCAGCAGCTCGGGAGGGGGGAGCGATGAGCAGTTCTTC. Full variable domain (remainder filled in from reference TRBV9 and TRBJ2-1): DSGVTQTPKHLITATGQRVTLRCSPRSGDLSVYWYQQSLDQGLQFLIQYYNGEERAKGNILERFSAQQFPDLHSELNLSSLELGDSALYFCASSSGGGSDEQFFGPGTRLTVL.

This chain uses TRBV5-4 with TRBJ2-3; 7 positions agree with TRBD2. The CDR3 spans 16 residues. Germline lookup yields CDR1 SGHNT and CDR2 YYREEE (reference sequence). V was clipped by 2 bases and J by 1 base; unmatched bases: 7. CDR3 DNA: TGTGCCAGCAGCTTCCAGCGGGACGTGGGCACAGATACGCAGTATTTT. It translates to CASSFQRDVGTDTQYF. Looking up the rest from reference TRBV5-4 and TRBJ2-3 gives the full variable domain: ETGVTQSPTHLIKTRGQQVTLRCSSQSGHNTVSWYQQALGQGPQFIFQYYREEENGRGNFPPRFSGLQFPNYSSELNVNALELDDSALYLCASSFQRDVGTDTQYFGPGTRLTVL.

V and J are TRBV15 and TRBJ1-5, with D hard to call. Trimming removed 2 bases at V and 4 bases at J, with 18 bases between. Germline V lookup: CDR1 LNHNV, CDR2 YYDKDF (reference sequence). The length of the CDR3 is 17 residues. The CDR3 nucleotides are TGTGCCACCAGCAGATATATTCAAGGTGGGAGGAATCAGCCCCAGCATTTT. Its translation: CATSRYIQGGRNQPQHF.

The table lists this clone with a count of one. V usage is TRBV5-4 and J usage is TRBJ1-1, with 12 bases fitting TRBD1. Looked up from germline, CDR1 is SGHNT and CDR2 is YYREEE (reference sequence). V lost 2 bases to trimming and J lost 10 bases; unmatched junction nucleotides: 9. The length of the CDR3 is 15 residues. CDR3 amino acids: CASSLPGQGALAAFF. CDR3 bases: TGTGCCAGCAGCTTACCGGGACAGGGGGCGCTTGCAGCTTTCTTT.

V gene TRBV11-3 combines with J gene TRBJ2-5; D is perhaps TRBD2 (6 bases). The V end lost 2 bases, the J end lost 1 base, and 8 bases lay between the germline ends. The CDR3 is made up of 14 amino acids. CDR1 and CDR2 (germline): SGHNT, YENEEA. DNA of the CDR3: TGTGCCAGCAGCTTACGGGACTCCCAAGAGACCCAGTACTTC. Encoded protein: CASSLRDSQETQYF.

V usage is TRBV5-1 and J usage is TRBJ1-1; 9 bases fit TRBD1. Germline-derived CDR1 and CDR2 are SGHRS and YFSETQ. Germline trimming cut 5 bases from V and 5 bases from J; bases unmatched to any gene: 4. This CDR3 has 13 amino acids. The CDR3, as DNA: TGCGCCAGCAGGACAGGGGGAGTAACTGAAGCTTTCTTT. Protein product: CASRTGGVTEAFF.

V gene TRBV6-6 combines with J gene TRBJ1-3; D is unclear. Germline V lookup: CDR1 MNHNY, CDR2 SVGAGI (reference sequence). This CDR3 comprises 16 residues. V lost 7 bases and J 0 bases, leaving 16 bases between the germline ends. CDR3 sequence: CASTYSPLSSGNTIYF. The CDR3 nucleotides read TGTGCCAGCACCTACAGTCCCCTGAGCTCTGGAAACACCATATATTTT.

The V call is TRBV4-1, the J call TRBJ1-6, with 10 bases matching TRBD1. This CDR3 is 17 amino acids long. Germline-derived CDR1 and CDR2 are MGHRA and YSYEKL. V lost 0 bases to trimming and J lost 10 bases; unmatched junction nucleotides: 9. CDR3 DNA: TGCGCCAGCAGCCAAGATCCGGGGACAGGGGTGAGGTCACCCCTCCACTTT. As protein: CASSQDPGTGVRSPLHF.

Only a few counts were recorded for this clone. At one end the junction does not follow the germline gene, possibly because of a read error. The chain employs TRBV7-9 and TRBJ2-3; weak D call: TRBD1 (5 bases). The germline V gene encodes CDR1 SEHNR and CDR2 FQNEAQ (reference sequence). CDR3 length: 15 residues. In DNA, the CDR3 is TGTTCCAGCAGCGAAGGGGAATACAGCACAGATACGCAGTATTTT. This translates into CSSSEGEYSTDTQYF.

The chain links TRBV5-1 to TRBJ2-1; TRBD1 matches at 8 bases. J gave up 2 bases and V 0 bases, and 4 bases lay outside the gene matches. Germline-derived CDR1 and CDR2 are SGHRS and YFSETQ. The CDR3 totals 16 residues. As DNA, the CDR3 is TGCGCCAGCAGCTTGGGGGCAGGGGGCACCTACAATGAGCAGTTCTTC. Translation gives CASSLGAGGTYNEQFF.

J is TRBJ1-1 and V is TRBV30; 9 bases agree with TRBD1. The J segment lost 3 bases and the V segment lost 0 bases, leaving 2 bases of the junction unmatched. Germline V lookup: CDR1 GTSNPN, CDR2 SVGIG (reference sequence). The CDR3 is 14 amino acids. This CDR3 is CAWSVGTGYTEAFF. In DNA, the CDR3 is TGTGCCTGGAGTGTTGGGACAGGGTACACTGAAGCTTTCTTT. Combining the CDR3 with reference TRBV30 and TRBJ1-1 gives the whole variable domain SQTIHQWPATLVQPVGSPLSLECTVEGTSNPNLYWYRQAAGRGLQLLFYSVGIGQISSEVPQNLSASRPQDRQFILSSKKLLLSDSGFYLCAWSVGTGYTEAFFGQGTRLTVV.

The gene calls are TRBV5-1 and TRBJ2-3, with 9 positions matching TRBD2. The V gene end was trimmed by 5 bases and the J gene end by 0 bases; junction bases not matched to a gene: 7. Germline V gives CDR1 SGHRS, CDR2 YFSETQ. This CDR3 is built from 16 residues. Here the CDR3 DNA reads TGCGCCAGCAGACGCCAACTAGCGGGCAGCACAGATACGCAGTATTTT. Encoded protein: CASRRQLAGSTDTQYF.

In DNA, the CDR3 is TGTGCCAGCAGCCTGGACGCGGGGCGGTACCAAGAGACCCAGTACTTC. Protein: CASSLDAGRYQETQYF. The rearrangement joins TRBV9 to TRBJ2-5, with D possibly being TRBD2 (6 bases). The CDR3 has 16 amino acids. CDR1 and CDR2 from the germline V gene are SGDLS and YYNGEE. Trimming removed 4 bases at V and 0 bases at J, with 16 bases between.

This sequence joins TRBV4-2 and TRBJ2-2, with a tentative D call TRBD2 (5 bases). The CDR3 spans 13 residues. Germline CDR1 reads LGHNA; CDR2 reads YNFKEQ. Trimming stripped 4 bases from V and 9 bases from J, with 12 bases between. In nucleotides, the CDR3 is TGTGCCAGCAGCCCTAGCCCGGGCAGGGAGCTGTTTTTT. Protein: CASSPSPGRELFF.

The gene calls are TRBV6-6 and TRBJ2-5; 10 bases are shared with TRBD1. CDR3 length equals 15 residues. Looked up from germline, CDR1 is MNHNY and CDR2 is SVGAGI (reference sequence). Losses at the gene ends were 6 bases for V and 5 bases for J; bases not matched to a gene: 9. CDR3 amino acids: CASRPRGQGRETQYF. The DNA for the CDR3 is TGTGCCAGCAGGCCGCGGGGACAGGGGAGGGAGACCCAGTACTTC.

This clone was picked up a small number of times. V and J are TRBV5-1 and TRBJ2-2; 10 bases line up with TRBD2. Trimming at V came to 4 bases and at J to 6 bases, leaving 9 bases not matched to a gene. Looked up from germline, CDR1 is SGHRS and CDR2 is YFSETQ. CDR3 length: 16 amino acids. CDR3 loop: CASSTASGSRAGELFF. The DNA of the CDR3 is TGCGCCAGCAGCACCGCTAGCGGGAGTCGGGCCGGGGAGCTGTTTTTT.

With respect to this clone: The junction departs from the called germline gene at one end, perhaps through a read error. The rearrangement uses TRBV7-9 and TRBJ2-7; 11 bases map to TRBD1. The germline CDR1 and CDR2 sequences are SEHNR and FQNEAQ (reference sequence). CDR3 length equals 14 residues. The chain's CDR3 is CSSSFGTGGTEQYF. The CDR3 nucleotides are TGTTCCAGCAGCTTCGGGACAGGGGGGACGGAGCAGTACTTC.

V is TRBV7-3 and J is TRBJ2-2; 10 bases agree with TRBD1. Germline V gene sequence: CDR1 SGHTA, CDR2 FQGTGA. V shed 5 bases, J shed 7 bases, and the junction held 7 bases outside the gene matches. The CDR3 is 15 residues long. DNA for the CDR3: TGTGCCAGCAGCGGAGGGACAGGGGACTTCGGGGAGCTGTTTTTT. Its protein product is CASSGGTGDFGELFF.

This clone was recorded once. Written as DNA, the CDR3 is TGTGCCAGCAGCTTAGTTAACACAGATACGCAGTATTTT. Its protein product is CASSLVNTDTQYF. The chain carries TRBV11-2 and TRBJ2-3; unclear D gene. The V and J ends lost 1 base and 2 bases respectively, with 4 bases between them. Germline V gene data show CDR1 as SGHAT and CDR2 as FQNNGV. This CDR3 has 13 residues.

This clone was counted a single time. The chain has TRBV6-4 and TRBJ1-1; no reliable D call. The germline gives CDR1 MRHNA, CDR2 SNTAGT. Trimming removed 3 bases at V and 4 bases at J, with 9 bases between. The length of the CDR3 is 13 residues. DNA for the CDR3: TGTGCCAGCAGTGATTCCGGTGGCACTGAAGCTTTCTTT. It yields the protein CASSDSGGTEAFF.

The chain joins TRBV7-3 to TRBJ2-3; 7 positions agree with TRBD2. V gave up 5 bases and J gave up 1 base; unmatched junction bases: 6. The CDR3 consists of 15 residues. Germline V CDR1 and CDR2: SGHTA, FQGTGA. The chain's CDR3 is CASSIRSGGTDTQYF. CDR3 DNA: TGTGCCAGCAGCATAAGGAGCGGGGGCACAGATACGCAGTATTTT.